Listed below are T cell receptor beta chains from one sample, sequenced in a study of vaccination and CD4 T cells after COVID-19. A single record per CDR3 protein comes from TCRdb applying MiXCR to the PCR reads. This sample has approximately 8,600 distinct CDR3 sequences, with around 48% found just once. The antigens these receptors bind are not known. Sequencing was performed on CD4+ T cells from blood, cultured in vitro. The receptors were sampled from a human donor in good health. Both conserved end residues are part of each CDR3. D genes are given only for firm matches. Clone size is not always given. Where it is, it says once, few, many or a class for expanded clones.

j_call	d_call	v_call	clone_size	cdr3_aa	cdr3_nt
TRBJ1-1	-	TRBV4-1	-	CASSQDRWEGSNTEAFF	TGCGCCAGCAGCCAAGATCGGTGGGAGGGATCGAACACTGAAGCTTTCTTT
TRBJ2-3	TRBD2	TRBV7-9	-	CASSPGVSGTTDTQYF	TGTGCCAGCAGCCCTGGGGTTAGCGGGACAACAGATACGCAGTATTTT
TRBJ2-2	-	TRBV7-2	-	CASSLDGHSTGELFF	TGTGCCAGCAGCTTAGATGGACACTCCACCGGGGAGCTGTTTTTT
TRBJ2-1	-	TRBV7-6	-	CASSPLSYNEQFF	TGTGCCAGCAGCCCTCTCTCCTACAATGAGCAGTTCTTC
TRBJ2-7	-	TRBV12-3/TRBV12-4	once	CASSLRGSLTF	TGTGCCAGCAGTCTTAGGGGGTCCCTCACCTTC
TRBJ2-3	-	TRBV11-2	-	CASSLLVPDTQYF	TGTGCCAGCAGCTTACTCGTACCAGATACGCAGTATTTT
TRBJ2-5	TRBD2	TRBV29-1	-	CSVEGGLAGRGTQYF	TGCAGCGTCGAAGGGGGACTAGCGGGGCGGGGGACCCAGTACTTC
TRBJ1-1	-	TRBV6-5	medium-sized	CASSSGGGRPEAFF	TGTGCCAGCAGTTCCGGGGGGGGCAGGCCGGAAGCTTTCTTT
TRBJ1-5	-	TRBV28	once	CASSLPPGIQPQHF	TGTGCCAGCAGTCTTCCCCCGGGGATTCAGCCCCAGCATTTT
TRBJ2-7	-	TRBV11-2	-	CASSFKFHEQYF	TGTGCCAGCAGCTTTAAGTTCCACGAGCAGTACTTC
TRBJ1-5	-	TRBV30	few	CAWSRRDPFAGSNQPQHF	TGTGCCTGGAGTCGCCGGGACCCTTTTGCGGGGAGCAATCAGCCCCAGCATTTT
TRBJ2-2	-	TRBV2	-	CASSDSSRVGGELFF	TGTGCCAGCAGTGATAGCTCTAGAGTGGGTGGGGAGCTGTTTTTT
TRBJ1-5	-	TRBV19	-	CASTGGSNQPQHF	TGTGCCAGTACGGGGGGTAGCAATCAGCCCCAGCATTTT
TRBJ1-3	-	TRBV7-8	-	CASSDSPQNTIYF	TGTGCCAGCAGCGACAGTCCGCAAAACACCATATATTTT
TRBJ2-7	TRBD2	TRBV6-2/TRBV6-3	-	CASRGLVYEQYF	TGTGCCAGCAGGGGACTAGTTTACGAGCAGTACTTC
TRBJ1-1	-	TRBV7-8	-	CASSSRPQGKNTEAFF	TGTGCCAGCAGCTCTAGACCTCAGGGGAAGAACACTGAAGCTTTCTTT
TRBJ2-7	-	TRBV11-3	few	CASSFPCRPIYEQYF	TGTGCCAGCAGCTTCCCGTGTCGCCCTATCTACGAGCAGTACTTC
TRBJ2-7	TRBD1	TRBV12-3/TRBV12-4	few	CASSIFRGEQYF	TGTGCCAGCAGTATCTTCAGGGGGGAGCAGTACTTC
TRBJ1-2	-	TRBV7-9	-	CASSSTGRNYGYTF	TGTGCCAGCAGCTCTACAGGGCGAAACTATGGCTACACCTTC
TRBJ1-3	-	TRBV27	-	CASRASGGNTIYF	TGTGCCAGCAGGGCCAGCGGTGGAAACACCATATATTTT
TRBJ2-7	TRBD1	TRBV7-2	few	CASTLRGQGSEQYF	TGTGCCAGCACCCTACGGGGACAGGGATCCGAGCAGTACTTC
TRBJ2-1	TRBD2	TRBV7-6	-	CASSLAPVAGGFSYNEQFF	TGTGCCAGCAGCTTAGCTCCAGTGGCGGGGGGGTTCTCCTACAATGAGCAGTTCTTC
TRBJ1-1	-	TRBV6-2/TRBV6-3	few	CASSYEGLGAFF	TGTGCCAGCAGTTACGAGGGCTTAGGGGCTTTCTTT
TRBJ1-2	TRBD1	TRBV10-3	-	CAISGQGQGAGGYTF	TGTGCCATCAGTGGACAGGGACAGGGGGCCGGTGGCTACACCTTC
TRBJ1-5	-	TRBV15	few	CATSRDRGGQPQHF	TGTGCCACCAGCAGAGATCGTGGTGGTCAGCCCCAGCATTTT
TRBJ2-5	TRBD1	TRBV11-2	-	CASSFGSGTGYQETQYF	TGTGCCAGCAGCTTTGGATCCGGGACAGGGTATCAAGAGACCCAGTACTTC
TRBJ1-2	-	TRBV10-2	-	CASSGGRAYGYTF	TGCGCCAGCAGTGGGGGCAGGGCCTATGGCTACACCTTC
TRBJ2-6	TRBD1	TRBV12-3/TRBV12-4	-	CASSIRTGPGANVLTF	TGTGCCAGCAGTATACGGACAGGGCCTGGGGCCAACGTCCTGACTTTC
TRBJ1-6	TRBD1	TRBV5-1	-	CASSWTGFGQNSPLHF	TGCGCCAGCAGCTGGACAGGGTTCGGACAGAATTCACCCCTCCACTTT
TRBJ1-2	TRBD1	TRBV15	-	CATEDRNNYGYTF	TGTGCCACAGAGGACAGGAATAACTATGGCTACACCTTC
TRBJ1-5	-	TRBV19	-	CASRVWGSNQPQHF	TGTGCCAGTAGAGTATGGGGGAGCAATCAGCCCCAGCATTTT
TRBJ1-2	TRBD1	TRBV2	few	CASSLRQGAGDGYTF	TGTGCCAGCTCTTTACGTCAGGGGGCGGGCGATGGCTACACCTTC
TRBJ1-1	TRBD1	TRBV30	few	CAWGGGSPFRAEAFF	TGTGCCTGGGGAGGGGGCAGTCCCTTTAGGGCTGAAGCTTTCTTT
TRBJ2-1	TRBD2	TRBV24-1	-	CAAGCLGGASSYNEQFF	TGTGCCGCCGGATGCCTCGGGGGGGCCAGCTCCTACAATGAGCAGTTCTTC
TRBJ2-5	TRBD1	TRBV24-1	few	CATSDPRQGTGTQYF	TGTGCCACCAGTGACCCTAGACAGGGTACCGGGACCCAGTACTTC
TRBJ1-2	TRBD1	TRBV6-2/TRBV6-3	few	CASREAGTGALYGYTF	TGTGCCAGCAGGGAAGCCGGGACAGGGGCCCTCTATGGCTACACCTTC
TRBJ2-7	TRBD1	TRBV30	-	CAWSLGGGFREQYF	TGTGCCTGGAGTTTAGGGGGCGGCTTTAGAGAGCAGTACTTC
TRBJ2-1	-	TRBV10-3	-	CAISESGGGWFF	TGTGCCATCAGTGAGTCGGGGGGCGGGTGGTTCTTC
TRBJ2-5	TRBD1	TRBV7-9	-	CASSFYLTGEETQYF	TGTGCCAGCAGCTTTTATCTAACAGGGGAAGAGACCCAGTACTTC
TRBJ1-5	-	TRBV5-1	-	CASSLEGQPQHF	TGCGCCAGCAGCTTGGAGGGTCAGCCCCAGCATTTT
TRBJ1-5	TRBD1	TRBV6-2/TRBV6-3	-	CASSPRDRDNQPQHF	TGTGCCAGCAGTCCCCGGGACAGGGACAATCAGCCCCAGCATTTT
TRBJ1-6	-	TRBV20-1	-	CSARTQGPSSYNSPLHF	TGCAGTGCACGGACCCAGGGTCCGAGCTCCTATAATTCACCCCTCCACTTT
TRBJ2-7	TRBD1	TRBV7-2	-	CASSLAAAGGYEQYF	TGTGCCAGCAGCTTGGCTGCGGCAGGGGGCTACGAGCAGTACTTC
TRBJ1-2	-	TRBV25-1	-	CASSEFIYGYTF	TGTGCCAGCAGTGAATTCATCTATGGCTACACCTTC
TRBJ2-7	-	TRBV27	few	CASGPAGYSYEQYF	TGTGCCAGCGGACCTGCGGGCTACTCCTACGAGCAGTACTTC
TRBJ1-6	TRBD1	TRBV7-2	-	CASSSPDRVRNSPLHF	TGTGCCAGCAGCTCCCCGGACAGGGTCAGAAATTCACCCCTCCACTTT
TRBJ2-3	-	TRBV7-9	-	CASSLAGAADTQYF	TGTGCCAGCAGCTTAGCGGGGGCTGCAGATACGCAGTATTTT
TRBJ2-1	TRBD1	TRBV6-1	-	CASSRTGNEQFF	TGTGCCAGCAGTCGGACAGGCAATGAGCAGTTCTTC
TRBJ1-1	TRBD1	TRBV2	-	CASGRQGGMAFF	TGTGCCAGTGGGCGGCAGGGGGGTATGGCTTTCTTT
TRBJ1-5	TRBD1	TRBV19	-	CASSRDRGNQPQHF	TGTGCCAGTAGTCGGGACAGGGGAAATCAGCCCCAGCATTTT
TRBJ1-1	-	TRBV5-4	-	CASRKGSGRGMNTEAFF	TGTGCCAGCAGAAAGGGTTCAGGGAGGGGCATGAACACTGAAGCTTTCTTT
TRBJ1-5	-	TRBV19	-	CASSIKAGRPQHF	TGTGCCAGTAGTATAAAGGCCGGTCGGCCCCAGCATTTT
TRBJ1-5	-	TRBV21-1	-	CASSKGCWGNQPQHF	TGTGCCAGCAGCAAAGGCTGTTGGGGCAATCAGCCCCAGCATTTT
TRBJ2-7	TRBD2	TRBV5-4	-	CASSLPLAGVISGEQYF	TGTGCCAGCAGCTTACCCCTAGCGGGAGTTATATCGGGCGAGCAGTACTTC